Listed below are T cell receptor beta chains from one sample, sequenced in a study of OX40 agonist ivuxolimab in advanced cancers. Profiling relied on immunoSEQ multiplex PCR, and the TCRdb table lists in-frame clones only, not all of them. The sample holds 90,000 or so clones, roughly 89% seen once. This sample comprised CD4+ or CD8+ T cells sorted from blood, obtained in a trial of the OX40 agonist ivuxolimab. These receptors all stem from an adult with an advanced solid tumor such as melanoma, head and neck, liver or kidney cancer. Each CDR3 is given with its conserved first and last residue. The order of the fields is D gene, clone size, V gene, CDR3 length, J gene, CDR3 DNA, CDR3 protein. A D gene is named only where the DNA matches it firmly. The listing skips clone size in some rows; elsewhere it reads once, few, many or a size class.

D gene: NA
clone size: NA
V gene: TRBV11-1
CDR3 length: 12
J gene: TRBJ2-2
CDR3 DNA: TGTGCCAGCAGCTGGAACACCGGGGAGCTGTTTTTT
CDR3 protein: CASSWNTGELFF

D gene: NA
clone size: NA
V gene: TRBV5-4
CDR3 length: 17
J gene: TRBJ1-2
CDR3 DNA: TGTGCCAGCAGCCAAACCAGCACAGGGAAGGTTGGCTATGGCTACACCTTC
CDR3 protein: CASSQTSTGKVGYGYTF

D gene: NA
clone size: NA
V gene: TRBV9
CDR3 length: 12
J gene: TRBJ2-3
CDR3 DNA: TGTGCCAGCAGCGTAGAAACAGATACGCAGTATTTT
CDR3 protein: CASSVETDTQYF

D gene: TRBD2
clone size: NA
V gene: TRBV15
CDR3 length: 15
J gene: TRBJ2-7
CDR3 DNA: TGTGCCACCAGCATTGGGGAGGGCGATAGATACGAGCAGTACTTC
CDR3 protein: CATSIGEGDRYEQYF

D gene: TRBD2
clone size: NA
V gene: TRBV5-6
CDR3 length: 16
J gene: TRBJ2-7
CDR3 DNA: TGTGCCAGCAGTCGCCCGGGACTAGCGTACTCCTACGAGCAGTACTTC
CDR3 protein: CASSRPGLAYSYEQYF

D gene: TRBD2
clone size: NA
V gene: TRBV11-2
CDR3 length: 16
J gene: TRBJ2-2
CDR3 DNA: TGTGCCAGCAGCTTTAACAGCGGGAGGGGCACCGGGGAGCTGTTTTTT
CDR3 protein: CASSFNSGRGTGELFF

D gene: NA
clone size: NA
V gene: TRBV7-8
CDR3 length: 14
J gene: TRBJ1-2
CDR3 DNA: TGTGCCAGCAGCCCACGGGGACCGTACTATGGCTACACCTTC
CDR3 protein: CASSPRGPYYGYTF

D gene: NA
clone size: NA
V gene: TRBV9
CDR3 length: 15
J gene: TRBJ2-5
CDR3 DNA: TGTGCCAGCAGCGTAGGGGGAGGGGGTCGGGAGACCCAGTACTTC
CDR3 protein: CASSVGGGGRETQYF

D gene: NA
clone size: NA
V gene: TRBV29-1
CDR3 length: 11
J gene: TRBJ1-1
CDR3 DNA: TGCAGCGTTGAAGACGAGGGGTTAGCTTTCTTT
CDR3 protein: CSVEDEGLAFF

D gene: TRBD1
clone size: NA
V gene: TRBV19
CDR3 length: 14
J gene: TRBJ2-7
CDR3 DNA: TGTGCCAGTAGTTCATCCGGGACAGGGTTCGAGCAGTACTTC
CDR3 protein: CASSSSGTGFEQYF

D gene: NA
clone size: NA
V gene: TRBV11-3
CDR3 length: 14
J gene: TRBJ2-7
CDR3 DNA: TGTGCCAGCAGCCCCGGACAGATTATCTACGAGCAGTACTTC
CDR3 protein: CASSPGQIIYEQYF

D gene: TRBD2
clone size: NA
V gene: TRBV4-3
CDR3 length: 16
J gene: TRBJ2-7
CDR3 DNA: TGCGCCAGCAGCCAAGATTTGGCTAGCGGGAGCTACGAGCAGTACTTC
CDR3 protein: CASSQDLASGSYEQYF

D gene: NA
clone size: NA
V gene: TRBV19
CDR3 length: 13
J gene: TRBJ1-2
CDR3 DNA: TGTGCCAGTAGTATTGGCAGGGAGGATGGCTACACCTTC
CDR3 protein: CASSIGREDGYTF

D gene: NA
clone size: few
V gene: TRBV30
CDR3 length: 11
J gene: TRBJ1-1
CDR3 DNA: TGTGCCTGGCGGACCTACACTGAAGCTTTCTTT
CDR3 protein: CAWRTYTEAFF

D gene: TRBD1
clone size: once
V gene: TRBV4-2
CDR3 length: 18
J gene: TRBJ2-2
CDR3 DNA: TGTGCCAGCAGCCAAGACTGGACCGTGACAGGGGAGACCGGGGAGCTGTTTTTT
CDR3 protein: CASSQDWTVTGETGELFF

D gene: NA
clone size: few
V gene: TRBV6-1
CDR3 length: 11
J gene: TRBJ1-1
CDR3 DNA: TGTGCCAGCTTACGGGTCACTGAAGCTTTCTTT
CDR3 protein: CASLRVTEAFF

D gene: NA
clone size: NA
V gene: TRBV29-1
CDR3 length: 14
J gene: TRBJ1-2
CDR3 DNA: TGCAGCGCCCTCTTGGCCGCAGGGAGGAATGGCTACACCTTC
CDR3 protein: CSALLAAGRNGYTF

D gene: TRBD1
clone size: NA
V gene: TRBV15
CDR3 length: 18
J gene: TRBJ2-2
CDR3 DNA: TGTGCCACCAGCAGAGATCTTTCTGCGACAAGGGGGCCCGGGGAGCTGTTTTTT
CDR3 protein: CATSRDLSATRGPGELFF

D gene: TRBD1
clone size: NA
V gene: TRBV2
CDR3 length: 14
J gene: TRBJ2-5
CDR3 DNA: TGTGCCAGCAGTCCGGGACAGGGAGAAGAGACCCAGTACTTC
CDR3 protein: CASSPGQGEETQYF

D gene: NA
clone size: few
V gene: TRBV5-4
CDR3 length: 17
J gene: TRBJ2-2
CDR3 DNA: TGTGCCAGCAGCTTAGGTGTTAGCGGCCCGGGAACCGGGGAGCTGTTTTTT
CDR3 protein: CASSLGVSGPGTGELFF

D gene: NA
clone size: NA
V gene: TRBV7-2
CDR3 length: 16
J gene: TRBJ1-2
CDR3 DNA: TGTGCCAGCAGCTTAGATCGTTTTGGGGACGTATATGGCTACACCTTC
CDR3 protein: CASSLDRFGDVYGYTF

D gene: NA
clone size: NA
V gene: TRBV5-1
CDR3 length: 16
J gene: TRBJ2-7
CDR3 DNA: TGCGCCAGCAGCTTGGCGACAGGACAGAGCTCCTACGAGCAGTACTTC
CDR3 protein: CASSLATGQSSYEQYF

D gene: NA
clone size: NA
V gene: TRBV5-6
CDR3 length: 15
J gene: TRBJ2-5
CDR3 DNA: TGTGCCAGCAGCTCGAAACCGGGCTTCCAAGAGACCCAGTACTTC
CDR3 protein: CASSSKPGFQETQYF

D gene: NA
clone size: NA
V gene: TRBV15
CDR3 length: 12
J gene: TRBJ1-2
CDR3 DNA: TGTGCCACCAGTCCGGGACCCTATGGCTACACCTTC
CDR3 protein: CATSPGPYGYTF

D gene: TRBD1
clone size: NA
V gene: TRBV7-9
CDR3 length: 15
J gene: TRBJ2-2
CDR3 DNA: TGTGCCAGCAGCTCATGGACAGGGGGTGAGGAGGAGCTGTTTTTT
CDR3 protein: CASSSWTGGEEELFF

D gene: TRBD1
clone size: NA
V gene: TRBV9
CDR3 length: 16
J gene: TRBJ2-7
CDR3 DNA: TGTGCCAGCAGCCCACGGACCGGGACAGGGAGGGACGAGCAGTACTTC
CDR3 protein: CASSPRTGTGRDEQYF

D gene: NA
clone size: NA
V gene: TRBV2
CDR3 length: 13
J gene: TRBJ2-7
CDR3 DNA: TGTGCCAGCAGCTCCAAGGTGGGGAACGAGCAGTACTTC
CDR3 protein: CASSSKVGNEQYF

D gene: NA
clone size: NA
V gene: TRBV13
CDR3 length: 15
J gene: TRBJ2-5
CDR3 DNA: TGTGCCAGCAGCTTTGCGAAGGGAGTGGAAGAGACCCAGTACTTC
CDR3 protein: CASSFAKGVEETQYF

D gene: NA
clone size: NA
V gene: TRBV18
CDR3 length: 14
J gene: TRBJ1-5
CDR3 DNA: TGTGCCAGCTCACCACGGCAGACAGATCAGCCCCAGCATTTT
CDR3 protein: CASSPRQTDQPQHF

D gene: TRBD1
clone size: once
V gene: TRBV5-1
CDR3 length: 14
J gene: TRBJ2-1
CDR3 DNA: TGCGCCAGCAGCTCCGGGACAGGGGGCAATGAGCAGTTCTTC
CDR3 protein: CASSSGTGGNEQFF

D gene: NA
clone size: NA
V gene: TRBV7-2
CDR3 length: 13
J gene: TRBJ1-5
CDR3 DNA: TGTGCCAGCAGCTTAAGGGGAAATCAGCCCCAGCATTTT
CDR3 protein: CASSLRGNQPQHF

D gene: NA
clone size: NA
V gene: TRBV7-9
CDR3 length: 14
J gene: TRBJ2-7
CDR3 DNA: TGTGCCAGCAACAAACGGGAGAACTCCTACGAGCAGTACTTC
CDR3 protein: CASNKRENSYEQYF

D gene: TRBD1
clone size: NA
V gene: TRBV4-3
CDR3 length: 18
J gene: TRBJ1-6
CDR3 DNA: TGCGCCAGCAGCCAAGATTTGCAAGTGACAGGGAAGATCTCATCCCTCCACTTT
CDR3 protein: CASSQDLQVTGKISSLHF

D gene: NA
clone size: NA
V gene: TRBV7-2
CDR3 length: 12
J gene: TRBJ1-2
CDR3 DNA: TGTGCCAGCAGCTTAGGATCCGGTCGCTACACCTTC
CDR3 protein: CASSLGSGRYTF

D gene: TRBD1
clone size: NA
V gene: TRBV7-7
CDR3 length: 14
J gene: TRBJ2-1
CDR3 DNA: TGTGCTAGCAGCGCTGGACAGGGATACAATGAGCAGTTCTTC
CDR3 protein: CASSAGQGYNEQFF

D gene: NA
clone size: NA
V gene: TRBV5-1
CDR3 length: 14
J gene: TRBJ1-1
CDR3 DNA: TGCGCCAGCAGCCCGGAGGCGGGGAACACTGAAGCTTTCTTT
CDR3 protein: CASSPEAGNTEAFF

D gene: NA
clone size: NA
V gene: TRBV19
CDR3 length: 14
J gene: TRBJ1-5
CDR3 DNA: TGTGCCAGTAGTATCCTGACCGGTATAAGGCCCCAGCATTTT
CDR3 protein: CASSILTGIRPQHF

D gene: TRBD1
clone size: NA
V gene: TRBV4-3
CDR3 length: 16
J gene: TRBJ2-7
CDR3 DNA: TGCGCCAGCAGCCAAGGGAAGACAGGGGGCGCCTACGAGCAGTACTTC
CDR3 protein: CASSQGKTGGAYEQYF

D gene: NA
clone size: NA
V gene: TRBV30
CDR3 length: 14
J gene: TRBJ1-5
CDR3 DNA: TGTGCCTGGGGTGATACCGCCAGCAATCAGCCCCAGCATTTT
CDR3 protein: CAWGDTASNQPQHF

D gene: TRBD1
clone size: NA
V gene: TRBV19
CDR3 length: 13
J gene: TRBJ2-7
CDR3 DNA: TGTGCCAGTGGGATGGACAGGGTGACCGAGCAGTACTTC
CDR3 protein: CASGMDRVTEQYF

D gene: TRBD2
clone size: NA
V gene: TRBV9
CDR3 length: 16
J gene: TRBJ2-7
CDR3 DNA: TGTGCCAGCAGCGCGGATGATAGCGGGAGGTCCTACGAGCAGTACTTC
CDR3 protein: CASSADDSGRSYEQYF

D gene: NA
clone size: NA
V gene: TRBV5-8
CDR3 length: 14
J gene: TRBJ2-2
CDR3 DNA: TGTGCCAGCAGCTACCCAGCGAACACCGGGGAGCTGTTTTTT
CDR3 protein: CASSYPANTGELFF

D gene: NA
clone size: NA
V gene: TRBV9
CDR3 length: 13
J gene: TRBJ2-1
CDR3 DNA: TGTGCCAGCAGCGCCTCCTATTACAATGAGCAGTTCTTC
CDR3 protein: CASSASYYNEQFF